Listed below are T cell receptor beta chains from one sample, sequenced in a study of cytomegalovirus exposure and HLA in healthy donors. This table comes from immunoSEQ multiplex PCR, and its TCRdb copy is limited to in-frame clones, with some not included. The data show 150,000 to 200,000 clones, roughly 76% seen once. Sequencing input: PBMCs. All receptors come from a man aged 40-55 years in good health and CMV-seropositive. The CDR3 runs from the conserved cysteine through the conserved F or W. A D gene is named only where the DNA matches it firmly. For some rows the clone size is stated as once, few or many, or as a class when expanded; others skip it.

abundance,v_gene,j_gene,d_gene,CDR3nt,CDR3aa
-,TRBV5-1,TRBJ2-5,TRBD2,TGCGCCAGCAGCTTGGTGATAGCGGGAAAAGAGACCCAGTACTTC,CASSLVIAGKETQYF
-,TRBV9,TRBJ2-1,TRBD2,TGTGCCAGCAGCGGCCTACTAGCGGGGGGGCCGTGGGATGAGCAGTTCTTC,CASSGLLAGGPWDEQFF
-,TRBV9,TRBJ2-2,-,TGTGCCAGCAGCGTGGCAGGGAACACCGGGGAGCTGTTTTTT,CASSVAGNTGELFF
few,TRBV19,TRBJ1-2,-,TGTGCCAGTAGTATTACGGCAGGGAATGGCTACACCTTC,CASSITAGNGYTF
-,TRBV5-1,TRBJ2-2,TRBD1,TGCGCCAGCAGCCCCTTACAGGGGGTGGCCGCCGGGGAGCTGTTTTTT,CASSPLQGVAAGELFF
few,TRBV9,TRBJ1-2,-,TGTGCCAGCAGCGACCACGACAGTTTGACTAACTATGGCTACACCTTC,CASSDHDSLTNYGYTF
-,TRBV5-1,TRBJ2-3,TRBD2,TGCGCCAGCAGCTTGGTAGCGGGGGCCACCACAGATACGCAGTATTTT,CASSLVAGATTDTQYF
-,TRBV5-6,TRBJ2-4,-,TGTGCCAGCAGCTTGGGGATCGGCGGAGCCAAAAACATTCAGTACTTC,CASSLGIGGAKNIQYF
many,TRBV4-3,TRBJ1-2,TRBD1,TGCGCCAGCAGCCATACGACAGGGAACAACTATGGCTACACCTTC,CASSHTTGNNYGYTF
once,TRBV7-3,TRBJ2-5,-,TGTGCCAGCAGCACGGGGGACGGGGAGACCCAGTACTTC,CASSTGDGETQYF
-,TRBV7-9,TRBJ2-3,TRBD2,TGTGCCAGCAGCCTAGCGGGGGCCTACACAGATACGCAGTATTTT,CASSLAGAYTDTQYF
-,TRBV28,TRBJ1-1,-,TGTGCCAGTGATAAGGTGCGGGGTGAAGCTTTCTTT,CASDKVRGEAFF
few,TRBV5-6,TRBJ1-2,TRBD1,TGTGCCAGCAGCCCTGGGTGGACCCTGGGACAGAGACACTATGGCTACACCTTC,CASSPGWTLGQRHYGYTF
-,TRBV9,TRBJ1-3,-,TGTGCCAGCAGCGTAGTGGTCGGAGCCAACACCATATATTTT,CASSVVVGANTIYF
-,TRBV9,TRBJ2-7,-,TGTGCCAGCAGCGCAGACGGGACACCTGGTGAAGAGCAGTACTTC,CASSADGTPGEEQYF
-,TRBV5-6,TRBJ2-5,TRBD2,TGTGCCAGCAGCTTGGCGGGGAAGCGGGGGCCTACGAAGACCCAGTACTTC,CASSLAGKRGPTKTQYF
-,TRBV11-2,TRBJ1-1,TRBD1,TGTGCCAGCAGAATCCACGGGACAGGGGGTGATGTGAACACTGAAGCTTTCTTT,CASRIHGTGGDVNTEAFF
-,TRBV9,TRBJ2-7,-,TGTGCCAGCAGCGTGAGGGCGGGGACCTACGAGCAGTACTTC,CASSVRAGTYEQYF
-,TRBV5-6,TRBJ2-7,TRBD1,TGTGCCAGCAGCCGGTTCGCCGGGACAGGGTCCGCCGAGCAGTACTTC,CASSRFAGTGSAEQYF
-,TRBV28,TRBJ2-1,TRBD2,TGTGCCAGCAGTTTAGAACTAGCGGGGGACAGCTCCTACAATGAGCAGTTCTTC,CASSLELAGDSSYNEQFF
-,TRBV28,TRBJ2-1,TRBD2,TGTGCCAGCAGTTCGACCGGGACTAGTGATGAGCAGTTCTTC,CASSSTGTSDEQFF
-,TRBV28,TRBJ1-5,-,TGTGCCAGCTCTCGGGGGGGGGTACGCAATCAGCCCCAGCATTTT,CASSRGGVRNQPQHF
-,TRBV23-1,TRBJ2-3,-,TGCGCCAGCAGTCAATTACCGGCGGGCGATACGCAGTATTTT,CASSQLPAGDTQYF
-,TRBV5-4,TRBJ1-6,-,TGTGCCAGCAGCTTGACCGAGAATTCACCCCTCCACTTT,CASSLTENSPLHF
-,TRBV7-2,TRBJ2-1,-,TGTGCCAGCAGCCGCAGGGGCGATCCCTACAATGAGCAGTTCTTC,CASSRRGDPYNEQFF
-,TRBV5-4,TRBJ2-5,-,TGTGCCAGCAGCTCCCCGACAGCCTTTCAAGAGACCCAGTACTTC,CASSSPTAFQETQYF
few,TRBV28,TRBJ1-2,TRBD1,TGTGCCAGCAGTTTATTGACAGGGGAAGGCTACACCTTC,CASSLLTGEGYTF
-,TRBV7-9,TRBJ1-2,-,TGTGCCAGCAGCGGCCGGAATGGGCTTAACTATGGCTACACCTTC,CASSGRNGLNYGYTF
-,TRBV6-4,TRBJ1-2,-,TGTGCCAGCAGTGACTCGGGGGGAAACTATGGCTACACCTTC,CASSDSGGNYGYTF
-,TRBV5-1,TRBJ1-2,TRBD1,TGCGCCAGCAGCGACAGGGTGGACTATGGCTACACCTTC,CASSDRVDYGYTF
few,TRBV19,TRBJ2-1,-,TGTGCCAGTAGTATAGAGCCTCGGGGACTTTACAATGAGCAGTTCTTC,CASSIEPRGLYNEQFF
-,TRBV13,TRBJ1-6,TRBD1,TGTGCCAGCAGTTTCGGACAGGGGCGAAATAATTCACCCCTCCACTTT,CASSFGQGRNNSPLHF
-,TRBV7-3,TRBJ1-2,TRBD1,TGTGCCAGCAGCCCCTGGACAGGGGGCACGGGAGGCTACACCTTC,CASSPWTGGTGGYTF
few,TRBV4-2,TRBJ1-2,TRBD1,TGTGCCAGCAGCCAAGACAGGCTGGGACAGGGTATGGGCTATGGCTACACCTTC,CASSQDRLGQGMGYGYTF
-,TRBV30,TRBJ2-7,-,TGTGCCTGGAGTGTACCAGGGTGGTCCTACGAGCAGTACTTC,CAWSVPGWSYEQYF
-,TRBV7-6,TRBJ2-2,TRBD1,TGTGCCAGCAGCCACAGGGGGTTTCGCACCGGGGAGCTGTTTTTT,CASSHRGFRTGELFF
-,TRBV7-8,TRBJ2-2,TRBD1,TGTGCCAGCAGGTTCGACAGGGGGAGCACCGGGGAGCTGTTTTTT,CASRFDRGSTGELFF
-,TRBV28,TRBJ1-5,-,TGTGCCAGCAGCCGCGGGACGGAGAGGAAAAATCAGCCCCAGCATTTT,CASSRGTERKNQPQHF
-,TRBV2,TRBJ2-7,TRBD2,TGTGCCAGCAGGGGGACTAGCGGGGAATTATACGAGCAGTACTTC,CASRGTSGELYEQYF
-,TRBV7-8,TRBJ1-1,TRBD1,TGTGCCAGCAGCCTAAGACAGGGTGCTGAAGCTTTCTTT,CASSLRQGAEAFF
-,TRBV5-6,TRBJ2-1,TRBD1,TGTGCCAGCAGCTTGAGACAGGGAGTAGTCAGCGAGCAGTTCTTC,CASSLRQGVVSEQFF
-,TRBV19,TRBJ2-1,-,TGTGCCAGTAGTACCATTTGGGGGACAAATGAGCAGTTCTTC,CASSTIWGTNEQFF
-,TRBV9,TRBJ2-3,-,TGTGCCAGCAGCGTTTACAGCGATACGCAGTATTTT,CASSVYSDTQYF
-,TRBV14,TRBJ1-1,TRBD1,TGTGCCAGCAGCCCTTTGGACAGGGTTGTAAGTGAAGCTTTCTTT,CASSPLDRVVSEAFF
-,TRBV7-3,TRBJ2-3,-,TGTGCCAGCAGCTTGGCAGGGAAAATGATCACAGATACGCAGTATTTT,CASSLAGKMITDTQYF
-,TRBV19,TRBJ2-5,-,TGTGCCAGTAGTATCGAGGCAGCTCAAGAGACCCAGTACTTC,CASSIEAAQETQYF
once,TRBV7-2,TRBJ2-3,-,TGTGCCAGCAGCAGGGACTGGGTAAAAGGGGCAGATACGCAGTATTTT,CASSRDWVKGADTQYF
-,TRBV27,TRBJ2-7,TRBD2,TGTGCCAGCAGTTCGCCGGCGGGGGGAACCTACGAGCAGTACTTC,CASSSPAGGTYEQYF
once,TRBV28,TRBJ1-2,-,TGTGCCAGCAGTTTAGAGAGTACCGGGTATGGCTACACCTTC,CASSLESTGYGYTF
-,TRBV18,TRBJ1-4,-,TGTGCCAGCTCACCTAGCAGAATTAATGAAAAACTGTTTTTT,CASSPSRINEKLFF
-,TRBV2,TRBJ2-5,-,TGTGCCAGCAGTGACTGGACGGGGGAGGTAGAGACCCAGTACTTC,CASSDWTGEVETQYF